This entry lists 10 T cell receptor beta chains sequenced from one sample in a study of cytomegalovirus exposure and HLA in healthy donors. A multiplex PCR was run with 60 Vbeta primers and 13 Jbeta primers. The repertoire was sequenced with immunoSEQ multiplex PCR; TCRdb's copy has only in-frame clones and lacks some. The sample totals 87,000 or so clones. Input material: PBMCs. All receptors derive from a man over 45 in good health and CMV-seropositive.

CDR3 sequence reads: CASSGTEDAYF. Written as DNA, the CDR3 is TGTGCCAGCAGTGGCACGGAGGACGCGTACTTC. The V and J genes are TRBV2 and TRBJ2-7; a weak D match, TRBD2 (5 bases). Trimming pared 4 bases from V and 12 bases from J, leaving 13 bases between. The germline gives CDR1 SNHLY, CDR2 FYNNEI. The CDR3 has 11 residues.

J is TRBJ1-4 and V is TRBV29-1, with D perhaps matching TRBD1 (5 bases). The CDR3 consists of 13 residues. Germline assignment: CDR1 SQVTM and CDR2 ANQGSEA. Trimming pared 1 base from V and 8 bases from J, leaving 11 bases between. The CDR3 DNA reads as TGCAGCGTTGAAGCTGGGGCGGTGGAAAAACTGTTTTTT. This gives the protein CSVEAGAVEKLFF.

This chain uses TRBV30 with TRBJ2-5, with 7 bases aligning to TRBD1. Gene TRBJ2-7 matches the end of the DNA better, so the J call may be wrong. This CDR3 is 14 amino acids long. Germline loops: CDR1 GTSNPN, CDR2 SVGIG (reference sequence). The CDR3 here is CAWNPQGDGDEQYF. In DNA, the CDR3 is TGTGCCTGGAACCCCCAGGGGGACGGCGACGAGCAGTACTTC.

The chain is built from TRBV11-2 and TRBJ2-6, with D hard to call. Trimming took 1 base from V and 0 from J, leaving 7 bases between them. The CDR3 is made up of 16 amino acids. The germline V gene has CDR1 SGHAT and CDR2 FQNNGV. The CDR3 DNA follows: TGTGCCAGCAGCTTAGGACCGGGCTCTGGGGCCAACGTCCTGACTTTC. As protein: CASSLGPGSGANVLTF.

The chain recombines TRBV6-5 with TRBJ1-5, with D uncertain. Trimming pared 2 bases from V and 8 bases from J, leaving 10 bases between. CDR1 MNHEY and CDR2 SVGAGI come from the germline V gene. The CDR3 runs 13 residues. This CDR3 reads CASSYRESEPQHF. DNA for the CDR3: TGTGCCAGCAGTTACAGGGAGAGCGAGCCCCAGCATTTT.

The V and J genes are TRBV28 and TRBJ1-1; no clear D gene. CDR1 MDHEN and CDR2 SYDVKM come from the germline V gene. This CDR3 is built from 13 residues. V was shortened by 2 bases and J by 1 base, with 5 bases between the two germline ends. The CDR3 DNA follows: TGTGCCAGCAGTTTAACGAGGAACACTGAAGCTTTCTTT. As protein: CASSLTRNTEAFF.

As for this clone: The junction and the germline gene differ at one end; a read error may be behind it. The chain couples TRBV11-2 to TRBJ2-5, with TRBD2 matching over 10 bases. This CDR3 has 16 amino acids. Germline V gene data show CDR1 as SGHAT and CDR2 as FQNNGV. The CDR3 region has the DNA TGTGCCAGCAGCCTAGATGGGACTAGCGCCTCGGAGACCCAGTACTTC. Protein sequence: CASSLDGTSASETQYF. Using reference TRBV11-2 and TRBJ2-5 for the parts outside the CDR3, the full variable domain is EAGVAQSPRYKIIEKRQSVAFWCNPISGHATLYWYQQILGQGPKLLIQFQNNGVVDDSQLPKDRFSAERLKGVDSTLKIQPAKLEDSAVYLCASSLDGTSASETQYFGPGTRLLVL.

The CDR3: CSAVRGTGYNEQFF. Written as DNA, the CDR3 is TGCAGCGCAGTTCGCGGGACAGGGTACAATGAGCAGTTCTTC. This chain links TRBV29-1 with TRBJ2-1; 9 bases are a match to TRBD1. Germline-derived CDR1 and CDR2 are SQVTM and ANQGSEA. This CDR3 has 14 amino acids. V gave up 7 bases and J gave up 4 bases; unmatched junction bases: 8.

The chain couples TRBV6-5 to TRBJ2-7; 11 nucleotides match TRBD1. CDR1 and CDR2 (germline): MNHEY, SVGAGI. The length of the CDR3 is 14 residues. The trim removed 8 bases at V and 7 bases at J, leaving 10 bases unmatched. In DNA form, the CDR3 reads TGTGCCAGCGCCCCGGGGACAGGGGGTTGGGAGCAGTACGTC. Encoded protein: CASAPGTGGWEQYV.

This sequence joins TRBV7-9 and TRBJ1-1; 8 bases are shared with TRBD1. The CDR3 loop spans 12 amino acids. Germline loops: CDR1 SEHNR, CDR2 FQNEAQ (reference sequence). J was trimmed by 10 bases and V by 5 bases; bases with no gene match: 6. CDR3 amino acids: CASSGQGWGAFF. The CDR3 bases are TGTGCCAGCAGCGGACAGGGCTGGGGAGCTTTCTTT.